This entry describes one T cell receptor beta chain. The antigen remains unidentified. These data come from a study of tumor-infiltrating lymphocytes in localized non-small cell lung cancer. Findings and caveats of the study: Recurrence-free survival showed no association with tumor T-cell fraction. Each assay used a separate piece of the same tissue. TCRbeta sequencing showed higher T cell infiltration in tumors than uninvolved lung.

TCRdb's copy holds only in-frame clones and misses some; the assay was immunoSEQ multiplex PCR. The sample has around 16,000 clones; 35% to 55% are singletons. V shed 1 base, J shed 3 bases, and the junction held 4 bases outside the gene matches. The germline V gene encodes CDR1 SGHDT and CDR2 YYEEEE. The CDR3 is 15 amino acids. The chain employs TRBV5-6 and TRBJ2-7; the match to TRBD1 covers 10 bases. The sequence was collected from a human donor with non-small cell lung cancer. Sequencing input: lung tumor tissue. CDR3 bases: TGTGCCAGCAGCTTGCGAGGGACAGGGGACTACGAGCAGTACTTC. This gives the protein CASSLRGTGDYEQYF.